Sequencing of this TCR beta chain was carried out in a study of blood T cell repertoires in COVID-19. Looking at the study overall: PBMCs, B-cell-depleted T cells, or T cells were the source of the cDNA or gDNA that made up the material.

Authors' analysis steps: Estimated nucleated cell counts came from reference gene primer amplification. The table came from immunoSEQ multiplex PCR; TCRdb's copy has only in-frame clones and leaves some out. D and trimming were read from the DNA, whereas the V and J calls and clone size are those reported in that table. The sample yields 200,000 to 300,000 clones, around 87% seen once. For this clone: Different DNA sequences within this sample yield the same CDR3.

Between the trimmed V and J ends, which lost 0 bases and 1 base, there was a span of 9 bases. CDR3 size: 16 residues. Germline values: CDR1 MNHEY, CDR2 SVGAGI. The sequenced sample was peripheral blood. The receptor's source is a woman aged 40 to 50 who had recovered from COVID-19. The chain has TRBV6-5 and TRBJ2-2; D is possibly TRBD1 (5 bases). CDR3 DNA: TGTGCCAGCAGTTACTCGTGGCAGGGGAACACCGGGGAGCTGTTTTTT. This encodes CASSYSWQGNTGELFF.